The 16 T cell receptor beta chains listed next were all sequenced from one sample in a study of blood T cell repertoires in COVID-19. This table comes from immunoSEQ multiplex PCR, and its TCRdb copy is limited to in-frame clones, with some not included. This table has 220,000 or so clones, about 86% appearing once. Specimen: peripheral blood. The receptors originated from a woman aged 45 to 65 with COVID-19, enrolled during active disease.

The CDR3 DNA reads TGTGCCAGCAGTCCTCCTTCGAATGAGCAGTTCTTC. This gives the protein CASSPPSNEQFF. This chain uses TRBV27 with TRBJ2-1; D call uncertain. Germline V gene lookup returns CDR1 MNHEY and CDR2 SMNVEV (reference sequence). V was clipped by 5 bases and J by 7 bases, with 9 bases between them. The CDR3 sequence is 12 residues long.

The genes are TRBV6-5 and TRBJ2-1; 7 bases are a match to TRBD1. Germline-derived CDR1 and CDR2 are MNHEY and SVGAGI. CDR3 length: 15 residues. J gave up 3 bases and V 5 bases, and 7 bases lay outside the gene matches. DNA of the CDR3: TGTGCCAGCAGTACCCGGGACAGCCTCTACAATGAGCAGTTCTTC. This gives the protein CASSTRDSLYNEQFF.

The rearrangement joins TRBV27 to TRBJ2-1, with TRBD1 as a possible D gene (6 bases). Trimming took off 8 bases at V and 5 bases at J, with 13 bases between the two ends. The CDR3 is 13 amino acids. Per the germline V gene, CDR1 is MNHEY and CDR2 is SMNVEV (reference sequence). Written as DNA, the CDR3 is TGTGCCAGCGCCGGGACAACAAACAATGAGCAGTTCTTC. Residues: CASAGTTNNEQFF.

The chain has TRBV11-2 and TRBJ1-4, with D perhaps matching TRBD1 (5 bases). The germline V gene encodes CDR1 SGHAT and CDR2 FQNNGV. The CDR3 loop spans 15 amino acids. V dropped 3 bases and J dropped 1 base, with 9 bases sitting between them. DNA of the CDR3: TGTGCCAGCAGCTTTGGGGGGAGAACTAATGAAAAACTGTTTTTT. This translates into CASSFGGRTNEKLFF.

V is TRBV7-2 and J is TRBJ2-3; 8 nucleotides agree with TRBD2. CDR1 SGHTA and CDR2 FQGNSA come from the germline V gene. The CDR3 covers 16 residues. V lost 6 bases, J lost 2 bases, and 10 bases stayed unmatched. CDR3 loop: CASSWGSGGVTDTQYF. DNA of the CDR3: TGTGCCAGCAGTTGGGGCAGCGGGGGAGTCACAGATACGCAGTATTTT. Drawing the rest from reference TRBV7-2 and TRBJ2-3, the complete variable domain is GAGVSQSPSNKVTEKGKDVELRCDPISGHTALYWYRQSLGQGLEFLIYFQGNSAPDKSGLPSDRFSAERTGGSVSTLTIQRTQQEDSAVYLCASSWGSGGVTDTQYFGPGTRLTVL.

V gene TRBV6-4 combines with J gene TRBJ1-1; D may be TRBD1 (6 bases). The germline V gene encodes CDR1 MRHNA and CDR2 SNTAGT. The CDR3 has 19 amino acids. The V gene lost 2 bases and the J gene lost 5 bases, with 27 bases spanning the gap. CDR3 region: CASSDGAMGHGMAGTEAFF. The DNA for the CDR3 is TGTGCCAGCAGTGACGGGGCCATGGGACACGGAATGGCCGGGACTGAAGCTTTCTTT.

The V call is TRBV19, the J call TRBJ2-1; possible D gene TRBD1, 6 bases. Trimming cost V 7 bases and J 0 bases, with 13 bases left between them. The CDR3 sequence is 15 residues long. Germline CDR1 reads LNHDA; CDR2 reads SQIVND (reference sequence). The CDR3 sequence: CASKRRTASYNEQFF. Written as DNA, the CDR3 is TGTGCCAGTAAAAGAAGGACAGCCTCCTACAATGAGCAGTTCTTC.

CDR3 DNA: TGTGCCAGCAGGGGGGGGCCGGGTGAAGCTTTCTTT. Translating gives CASRGGPGEAFF. J is TRBJ1-1 and V is TRBV6-5, with a possible D match to TRBD1 (6 bases). CDR1 is MNHEY, CDR2 SVGAGI, per germline. Trimming shortened V by 6 bases and J by 7 bases, and 12 bases separated the two germline ends. The CDR3 totals 12 residues.

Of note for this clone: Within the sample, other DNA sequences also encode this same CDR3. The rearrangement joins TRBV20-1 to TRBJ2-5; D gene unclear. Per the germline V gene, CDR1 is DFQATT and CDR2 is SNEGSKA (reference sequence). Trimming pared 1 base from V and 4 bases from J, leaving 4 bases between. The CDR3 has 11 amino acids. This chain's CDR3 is CSARVVETQYF. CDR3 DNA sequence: TGCAGTGCTAGAGTAGTAGAGACCCAGTACTTC.

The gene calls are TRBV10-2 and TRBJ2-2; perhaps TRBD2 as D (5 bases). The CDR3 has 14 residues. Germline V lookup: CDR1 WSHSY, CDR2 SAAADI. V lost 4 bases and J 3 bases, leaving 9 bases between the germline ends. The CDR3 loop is CASSVERYTGELFF. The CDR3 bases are TGCGCCAGCAGTGTTGAGCGGTACACCGGGGAGCTGTTTTTT.

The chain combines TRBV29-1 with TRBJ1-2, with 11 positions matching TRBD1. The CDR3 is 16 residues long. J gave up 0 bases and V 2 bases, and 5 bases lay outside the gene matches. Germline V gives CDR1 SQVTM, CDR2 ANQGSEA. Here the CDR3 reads CSVEREGQGANYGYTF. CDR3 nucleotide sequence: TGCAGCGTTGAAAGAGAGGGACAGGGGGCTAACTATGGCTACACCTTC.

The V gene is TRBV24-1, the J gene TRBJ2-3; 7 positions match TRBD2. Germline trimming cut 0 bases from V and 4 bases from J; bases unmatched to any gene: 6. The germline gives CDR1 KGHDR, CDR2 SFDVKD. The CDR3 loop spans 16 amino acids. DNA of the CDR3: TGTGCCACCAGTGATTTGGGGGGGGGAGCCCCAGATACGCAGTATTTT. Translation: CATSDLGGGAPDTQYF.

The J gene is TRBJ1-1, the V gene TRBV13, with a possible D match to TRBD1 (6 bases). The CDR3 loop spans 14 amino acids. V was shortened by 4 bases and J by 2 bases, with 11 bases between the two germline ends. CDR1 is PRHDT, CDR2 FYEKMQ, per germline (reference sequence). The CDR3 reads CASSSDRFNTEAFF. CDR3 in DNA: TGTGCCAGCAGCTCCGACAGGTTTAACACTGAAGCTTTCTTT.

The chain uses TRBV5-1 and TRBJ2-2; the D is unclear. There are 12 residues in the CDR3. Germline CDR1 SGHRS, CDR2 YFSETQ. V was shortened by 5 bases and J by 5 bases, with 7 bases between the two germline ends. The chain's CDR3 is CASRQATGELFF. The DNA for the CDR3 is TGCGCCAGCAGGCAGGCGACCGGGGAGCTGTTTTTT.

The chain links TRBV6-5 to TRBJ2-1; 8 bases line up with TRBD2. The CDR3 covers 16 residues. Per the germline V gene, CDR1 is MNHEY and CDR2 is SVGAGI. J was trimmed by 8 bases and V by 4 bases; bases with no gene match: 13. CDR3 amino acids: CASSSPRWAGGDEQFF. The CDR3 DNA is TGTGCCAGCAGTTCGCCGCGCTGGGCGGGGGGCGATGAGCAGTTCTTC.

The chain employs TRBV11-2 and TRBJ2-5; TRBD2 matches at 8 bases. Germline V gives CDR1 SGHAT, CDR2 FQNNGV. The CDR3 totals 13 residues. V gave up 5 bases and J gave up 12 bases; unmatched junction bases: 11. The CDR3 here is CASSAVLGLGKYF. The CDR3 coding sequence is TGTGCCAGCAGCGCCGTATTGGGACTAGGAAAGTACTTC.